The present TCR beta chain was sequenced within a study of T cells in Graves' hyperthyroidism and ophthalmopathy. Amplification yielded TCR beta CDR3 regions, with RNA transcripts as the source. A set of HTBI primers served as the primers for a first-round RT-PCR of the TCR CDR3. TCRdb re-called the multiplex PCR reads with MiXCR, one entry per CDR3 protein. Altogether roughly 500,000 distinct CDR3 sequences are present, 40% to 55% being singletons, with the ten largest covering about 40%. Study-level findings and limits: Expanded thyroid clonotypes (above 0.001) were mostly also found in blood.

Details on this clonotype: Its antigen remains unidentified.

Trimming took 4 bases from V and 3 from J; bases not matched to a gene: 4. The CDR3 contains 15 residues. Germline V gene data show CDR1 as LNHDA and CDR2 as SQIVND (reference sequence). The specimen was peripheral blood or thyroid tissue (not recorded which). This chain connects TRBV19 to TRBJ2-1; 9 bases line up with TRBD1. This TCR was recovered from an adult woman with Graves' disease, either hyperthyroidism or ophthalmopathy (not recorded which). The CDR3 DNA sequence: TGTGCCAGTAGTAGAGACAGGGGGAGCTACAATGAGCAGTTCTTC. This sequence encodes CASSRDRGSYNEQFF.